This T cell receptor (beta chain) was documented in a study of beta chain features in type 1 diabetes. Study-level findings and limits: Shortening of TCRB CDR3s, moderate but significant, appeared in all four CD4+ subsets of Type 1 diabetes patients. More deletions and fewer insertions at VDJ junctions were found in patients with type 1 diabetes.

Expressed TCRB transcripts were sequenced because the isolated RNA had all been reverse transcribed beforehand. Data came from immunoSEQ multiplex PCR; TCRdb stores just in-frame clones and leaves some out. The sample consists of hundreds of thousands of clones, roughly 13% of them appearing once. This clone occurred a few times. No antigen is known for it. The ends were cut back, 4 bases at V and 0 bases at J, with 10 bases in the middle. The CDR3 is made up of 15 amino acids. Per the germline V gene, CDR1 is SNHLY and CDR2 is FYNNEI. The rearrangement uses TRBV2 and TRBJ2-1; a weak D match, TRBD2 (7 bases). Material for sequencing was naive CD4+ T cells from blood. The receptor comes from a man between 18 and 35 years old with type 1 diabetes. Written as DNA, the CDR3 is TGTGCCAGCAGTGCGGGGGGCTACTCCTACAATGAGCAGTTCTTC. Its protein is CASSAGGYSYNEQFF.